This TCR beta chain is from a study of T cell repertoires in ileal Crohn's disease. On this clone itself: Its antigen is not known.

The time point is: neoterminal ileum biopsy at postoperative endoscopy, about 6 months after surgery. Method: immunoSEQ multiplex PCR; TCRdb's copy keeps in-frame clones and lacks some. This table has about 11,000 clones, 60% to 85% appearing once. Study results and caveats: Compared with non-smokers, active smokers at surgery showed more clonal expansions.

V shed 9 bases and J 4 bases; nucleotides not matched to a gene: 8. The germline V gene has CDR1 SNHLY and CDR2 FYNNEI. The CDR3 runs to 14 residues. The TCR comes from an adult with Crohn's disease. V is TRBV2 and J is TRBJ2-1; 8 bases fit TRBD2. Sequenced sample: ileal tissue. The CDR3 DNA follows: TGTGCCAGTTCACGACTAGCGTCTTACAATGAGCAGTTCTTC. Protein sequence: CASSRLASYNEQFF.